The 3 T cell receptor beta chains reported below all come from one sample, sequenced in a study of blood T cell repertoires in COVID-19. Libraries were prepared by immunoSEQ multiplex PCR; TCRdb keeps only in-frame clonotypes and omits some of them. The sample has about 400,000 clones; roughly 90% are singletons. The material sequenced was peripheral blood. Receptors originate from a middle-aged man with acute or convalescent COVID-19.

This chain joins TRBV7-8 and TRBJ2-1; TRBD2 matches at 7 bases. This CDR3 comprises 18 residues. In germline, CDR1 is SGHVS, CDR2 FQNEAQ. The V segment lost 2 bases and the J segment 0 bases; nucleotides outside the gene matches: 10. CDR3 DNA: TGTGCCAGCAGCTTAAGGAGACTAGCAGTGAGCTCCTACAATGAGCAGTTCTTC. Encoded protein: CASSLRRLAVSSYNEQFF. Together with reference TRBV7-8 and TRBJ2-1, the CDR3 gives the full variable domain: GAGVSQSPRYKVAKRGQDVALRCDPISGHVSLFWYQQALGQGPEFLTYFQNEAQLDKSGLPSDRFFAERPEGSVSTLKIQRTQQEDSAVYLCASSLRRLAVSSYNEQFFGPGTRLTVL.

Only one count was recorded for this clone. The rearrangement joins TRBV21-1 to TRBJ1-5; the D call of TRBD1 is as the table states it, not checked on the DNA. TRBV21-1 is a pseudogene. This CDR3 contains 21 residues. The CDR3 is CASSNPKIHRGEGMSNQPQHF. The CDR3 region has the DNA TGTGCCAGCAGCAATCCAAAAATACACAGGGGAGAAGGGATGAGCAATCAGCCCCAGCATTTT.

This clone appeared a single time. The rearrangement links TRBV18 to TRBJ2-1, with a possible D match to TRBD2 (5 bases). The germline V gene encodes CDR1 KGHSH and CDR2 LQKENI. This CDR3 has 12 residues. V was cut by 1 base and J by 15 bases, with 13 bases left in between. The CDR3 nucleotides are TGTGCCAGCTCACCACGAGGCGGGTATCGGTTCTTC. Translation: CASSPRGGYRFF.